This T cell receptor (beta chain) was observed in a study of shared clonotypes between healthy human individuals. The overall study: A donor's plate count was three for CD4 naive and three for CD4 memory; CD8 naive had two and CD8 memory one.

Assay: immunoSEQ multiplex PCR; the TCRdb copy retains only in-frame clones and omits some. Of around 1.6 million clones listed, nearly 99% are singletons. The TCR was taken from a young man in good health. Material for sequencing was naive CD4+ T cells sorted from blood. Sample subset: CD45RA+ positively selected.

The CDR3 nucleotides read TGTGCCAGCAGTGAAGAGGGACAGGGCGGAAACATTCAGTACTTC. Residues: CASSEEGQGGNIQYF. The rearrangement uses TRBV2 and TRBJ2-4, with 9 positions matching TRBD1. The CDR3 has 15 residues. The V gene's germline CDR1 is SNHLY and CDR2 FYNNEI. J was trimmed by 6 bases and V by 1 base; bases with no gene match: 4.